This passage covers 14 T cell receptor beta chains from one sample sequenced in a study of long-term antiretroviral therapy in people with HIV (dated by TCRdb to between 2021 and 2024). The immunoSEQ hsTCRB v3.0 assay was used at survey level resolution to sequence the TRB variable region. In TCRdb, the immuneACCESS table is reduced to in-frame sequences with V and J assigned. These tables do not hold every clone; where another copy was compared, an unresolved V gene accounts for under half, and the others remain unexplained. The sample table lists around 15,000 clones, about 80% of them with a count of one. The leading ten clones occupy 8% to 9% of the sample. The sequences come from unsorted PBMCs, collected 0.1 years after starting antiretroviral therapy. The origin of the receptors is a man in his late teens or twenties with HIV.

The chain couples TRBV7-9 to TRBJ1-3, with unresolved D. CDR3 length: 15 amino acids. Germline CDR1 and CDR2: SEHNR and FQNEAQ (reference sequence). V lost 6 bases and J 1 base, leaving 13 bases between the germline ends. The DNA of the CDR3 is TGTGCCAGCAGTGGACGGTCGGCTTCTGGAAACACCATATATTTT. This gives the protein CASSGRSASGNTIYF.

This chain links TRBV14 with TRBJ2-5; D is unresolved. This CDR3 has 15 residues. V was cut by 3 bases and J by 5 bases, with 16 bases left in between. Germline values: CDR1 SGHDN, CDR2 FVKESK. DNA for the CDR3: TGTGCCAGCAGCCAGGTAACCTCCTTGAGCGAGACCCAGTACTTC. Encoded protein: CASSQVTSLSETQYF. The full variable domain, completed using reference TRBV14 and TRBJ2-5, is EAGVTQFPSHSVIEKGQTVTLRCDPISGHDNLYWYRRVMGKEIKFLLHFVKESKQDESGMPNNRFLAERTGGTYSTLKVQPAELEDSGVYFCASSQVTSLSETQYFGPGTRLLVL.

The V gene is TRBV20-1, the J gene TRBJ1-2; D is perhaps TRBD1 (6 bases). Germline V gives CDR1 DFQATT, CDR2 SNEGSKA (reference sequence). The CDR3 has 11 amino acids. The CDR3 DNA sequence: TGCAGCAGAGACAGGTTGGGAGGCTACACCTTC. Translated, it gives CSRDRLGGYTF.

For the CDR3, the DNA is TGTGCCAGCAGCTTCGCTAGCGGTAGCACAGATACGCAGTATTTT. Translation gives CASSFASGSTDTQYF. The chain links TRBV11-2 to TRBJ2-3, with 7 bases identical to TRBD2. This CDR3 spans 15 amino acids. From germline, CDR1 is SGHAT and CDR2 FQNNGV. The V gene end was trimmed by 3 bases and the J gene end by 0 bases; junction bases not matched to a gene: 3.

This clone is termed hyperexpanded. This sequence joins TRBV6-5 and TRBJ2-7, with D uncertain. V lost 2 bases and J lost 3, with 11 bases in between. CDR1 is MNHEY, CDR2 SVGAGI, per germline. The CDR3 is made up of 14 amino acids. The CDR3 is CASSYDRNNYEQYF. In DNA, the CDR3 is TGTGCCAGCAGTTACGATAGGAACAACTACGAGCAGTACTTC.

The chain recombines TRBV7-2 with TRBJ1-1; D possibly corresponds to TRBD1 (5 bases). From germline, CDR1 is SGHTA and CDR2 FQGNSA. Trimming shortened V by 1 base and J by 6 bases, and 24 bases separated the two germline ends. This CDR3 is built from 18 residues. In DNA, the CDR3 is TGTGCCAGCAGCTTAGTAGATGGGGCAAGGGTTTTGGTCGCTGAAGCTTTCTTT. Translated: CASSLVDGARVLVAEAFF.

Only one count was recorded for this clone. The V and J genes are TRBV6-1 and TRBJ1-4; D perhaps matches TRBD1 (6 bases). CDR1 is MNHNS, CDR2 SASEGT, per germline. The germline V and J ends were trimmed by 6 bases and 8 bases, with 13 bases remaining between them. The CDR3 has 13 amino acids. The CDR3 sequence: CASRGGAGEKLFF. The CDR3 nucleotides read TGTGCCAGCAGGGGGGGGGCTGGCGAAAAACTGTTTTTT.

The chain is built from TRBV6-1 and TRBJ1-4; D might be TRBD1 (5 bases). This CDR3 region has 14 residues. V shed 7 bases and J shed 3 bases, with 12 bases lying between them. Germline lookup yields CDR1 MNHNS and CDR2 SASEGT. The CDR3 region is CASNGALANEKLFF. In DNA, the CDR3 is TGTGCCAGCAATGGGGCTTTAGCTAATGAAAAACTGTTTTTT.

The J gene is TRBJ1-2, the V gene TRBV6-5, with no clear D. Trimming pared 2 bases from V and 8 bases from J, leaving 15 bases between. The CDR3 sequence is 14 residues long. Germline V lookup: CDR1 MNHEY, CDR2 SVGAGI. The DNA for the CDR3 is TGTGCCAGCAGTTACGCCTCGGAAGTTTGGGGCTACACCTTC. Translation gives CASSYASEVWGYTF.

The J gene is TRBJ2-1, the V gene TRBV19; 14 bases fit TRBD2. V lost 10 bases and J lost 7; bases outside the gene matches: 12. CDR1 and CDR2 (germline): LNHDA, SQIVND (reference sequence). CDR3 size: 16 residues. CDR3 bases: TGTGCCACTCGGACTAGCGGGGGGCCCACGGGGAATGAGCAGTTCTTC. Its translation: CATRTSGGPTGNEQFF.

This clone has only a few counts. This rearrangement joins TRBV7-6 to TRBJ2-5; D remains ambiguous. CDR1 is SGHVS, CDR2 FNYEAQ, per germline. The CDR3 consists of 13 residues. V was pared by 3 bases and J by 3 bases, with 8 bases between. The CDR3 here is CASSFGVEETQYF. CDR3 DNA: TGTGCCAGCAGCTTTGGCGTTGAAGAGACCCAGTACTTC. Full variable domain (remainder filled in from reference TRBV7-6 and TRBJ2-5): GAGVSQSPRYKVTKRGQDVALRCDPISGHVSLYWYRQALGQGPEFLTYFNYEAQQDKSGLPNDRFSAERPEGSISTLTIQRTEQRDSAMYRCASSFGVEETQYFGPGTRLLVL.

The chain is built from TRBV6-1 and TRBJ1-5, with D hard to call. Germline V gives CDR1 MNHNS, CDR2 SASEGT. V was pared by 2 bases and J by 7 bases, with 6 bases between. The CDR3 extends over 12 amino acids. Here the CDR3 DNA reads TGTGCCAGCAGTGAATGGCCCCAGCCCCAGCATTTT. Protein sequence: CASSEWPQPQHF.

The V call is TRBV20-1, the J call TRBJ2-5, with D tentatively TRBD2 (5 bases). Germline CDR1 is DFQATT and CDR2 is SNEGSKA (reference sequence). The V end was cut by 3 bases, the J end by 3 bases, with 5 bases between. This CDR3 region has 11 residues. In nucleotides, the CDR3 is TGCAGTGCTAGCGGGGAAGAGACCCAGTACTTC. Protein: CSASGEETQYF.

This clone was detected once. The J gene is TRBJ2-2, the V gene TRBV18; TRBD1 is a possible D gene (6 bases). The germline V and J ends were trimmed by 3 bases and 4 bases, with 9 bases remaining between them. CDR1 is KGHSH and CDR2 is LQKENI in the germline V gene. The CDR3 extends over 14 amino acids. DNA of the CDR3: TGTGCCAGCTCACCGGACAGAGCCACCGGGGAGCTGTTTTTT. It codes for CASSPDRATGELFF.